This T cell receptor beta chain is from a study of blood T cell repertoires in COVID-19. The overall study: Samples of COVID-19 (acute and convalescent) were obtained from the United States, Italy and Spain. The analysed material was cDNA or gDNA that came from T cells, B-cell-depleted T cells, or PBMCs.

Germline assignment: CDR1 LGHNA and CDR2 YNFKEQ. Trimming cost V 0 bases and J 7 bases; bases outside gene matches: 8. This CDR3 is built from 15 residues. Per the original methods: Estimation of nucleated cell counts was performed using reference gene primer amplification. Assay: immunoSEQ multiplex PCR; the TCRdb copy retains only in-frame clones and omits some. Clone size and V and J calls were adopted from that table, with D and trimming inferred from the DNA. The sample holds fewer than 110,000 clones; more than 85% are singletons and the top ten take 5% to 8%. The sequenced sample was peripheral blood. This chain links TRBV4-2 with TRBJ1-2; 7 bases align to TRBD1. The receptor was isolated from a human donor in a cohort sampled during active COVID-19. The CDR3 DNA reads TGTGCCAGCAGCCAAGAAGTTGGACAGGCTCGTGGCTACACCTTC. Translated: CASSQEVGQARGYTF.